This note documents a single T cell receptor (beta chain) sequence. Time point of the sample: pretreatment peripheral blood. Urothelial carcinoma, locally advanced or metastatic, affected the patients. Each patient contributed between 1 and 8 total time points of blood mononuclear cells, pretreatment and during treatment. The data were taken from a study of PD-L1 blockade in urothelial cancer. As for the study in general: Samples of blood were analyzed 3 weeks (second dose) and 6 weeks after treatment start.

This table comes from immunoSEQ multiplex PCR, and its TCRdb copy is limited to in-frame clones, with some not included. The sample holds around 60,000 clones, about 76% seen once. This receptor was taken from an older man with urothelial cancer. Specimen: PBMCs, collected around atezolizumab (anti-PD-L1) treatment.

The CDR3 loop is CSGLDSGAYEQYF. In nucleotides, the CDR3 is TGCAGCGGCCTGGATAGCGGCGCCTACGAGCAGTACTTC. The chain uses TRBV29-1 and TRBJ2-7; D might be TRBD2 (6 bases). CDR3 length: 13 residues. Germline V gives CDR1 SQVTM, CDR2 ANQGSEA. V was pared by 7 bases and J by 2 bases, with 15 bases between.